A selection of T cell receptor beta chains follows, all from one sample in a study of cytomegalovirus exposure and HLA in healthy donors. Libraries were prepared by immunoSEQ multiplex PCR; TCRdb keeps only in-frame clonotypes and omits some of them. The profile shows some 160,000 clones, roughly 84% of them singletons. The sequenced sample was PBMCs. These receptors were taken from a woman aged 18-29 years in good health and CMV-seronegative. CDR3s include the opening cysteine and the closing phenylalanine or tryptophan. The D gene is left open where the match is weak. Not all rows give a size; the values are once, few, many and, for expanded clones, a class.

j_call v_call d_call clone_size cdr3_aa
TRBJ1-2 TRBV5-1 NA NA CASSSDSNYGYTF
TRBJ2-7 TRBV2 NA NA CASSEGRGYSYEQYF
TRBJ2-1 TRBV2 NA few CASSLDRTNSYNEQFF
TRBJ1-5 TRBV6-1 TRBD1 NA CASSETGGQPQHF
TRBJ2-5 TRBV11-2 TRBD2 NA CASSLAGGGPGAQYF
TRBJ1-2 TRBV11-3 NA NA CASSQGNYGYTF
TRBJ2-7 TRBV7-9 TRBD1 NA CASSLVGTGGHEQYF
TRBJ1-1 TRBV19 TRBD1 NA CASRGQAPNTEAFF
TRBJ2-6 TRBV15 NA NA CATSRGTAIPGANVLTF
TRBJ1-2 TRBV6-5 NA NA CASKPMDRHNYGYTF
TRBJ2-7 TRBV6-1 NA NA CASIRGGSYEQYF
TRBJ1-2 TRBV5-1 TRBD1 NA CASSRDRGRRDNYGYTF
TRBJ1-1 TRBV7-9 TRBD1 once CASSLPQGRNTEAFF
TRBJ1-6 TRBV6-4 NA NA CASSDSGLRGSPLHF
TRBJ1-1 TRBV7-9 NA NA CASTGLNTEAFF
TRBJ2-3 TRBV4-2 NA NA CASSQLIRAERADTQYF
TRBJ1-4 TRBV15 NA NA CATSRRGLGQTATNEKLFF
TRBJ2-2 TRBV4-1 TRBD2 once CASSQGVGGLTGELFF
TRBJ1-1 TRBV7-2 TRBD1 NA CASSLAPTGGTEAFF
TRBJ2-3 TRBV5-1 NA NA CASSLEDYRTQYF
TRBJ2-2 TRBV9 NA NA CASSVVSDFSHTGELFF
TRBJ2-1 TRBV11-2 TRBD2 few CASSLDRLAQPSFNEQFF
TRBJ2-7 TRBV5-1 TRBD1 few CASSLRQGAGYEQYF
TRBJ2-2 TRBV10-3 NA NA CAISGEGGTGELFF
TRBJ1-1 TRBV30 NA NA CAWDNFIEAFF
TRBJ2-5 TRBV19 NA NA CASSKLPGLGGRETQYF
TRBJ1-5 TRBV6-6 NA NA CASSYGAAYGNQPQHF
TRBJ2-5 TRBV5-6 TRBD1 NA CASSLGTAQETQYF
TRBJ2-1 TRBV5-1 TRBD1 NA CASNRGYNEQFF
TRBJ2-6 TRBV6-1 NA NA CPAGSNYSGANGLTF
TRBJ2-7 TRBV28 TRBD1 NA CASSGSSTGKYF
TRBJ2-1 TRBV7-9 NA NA CASSSWAGSIGEQFF
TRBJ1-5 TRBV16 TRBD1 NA CASSQSKGALQPQHF
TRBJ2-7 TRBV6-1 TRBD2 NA CASSGNQGLAPYEQYF
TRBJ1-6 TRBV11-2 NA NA CASSPYAGGVGGSPLHF
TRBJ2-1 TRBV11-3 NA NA CASSLGRRRSYNEQFF
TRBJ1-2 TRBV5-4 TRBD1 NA CASSGQSYGYTF
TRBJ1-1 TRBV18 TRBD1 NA CASSTQGAYTEAFF
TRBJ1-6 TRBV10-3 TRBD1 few CAIRETSGQNSPLHF
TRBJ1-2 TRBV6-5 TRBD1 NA CASSYSGGIYGYTF
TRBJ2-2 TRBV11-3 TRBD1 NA CASSRTRGQFGGELFF
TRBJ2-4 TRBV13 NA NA CASGSGKAKNIQYF
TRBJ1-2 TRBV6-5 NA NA CASREQRKGYTF
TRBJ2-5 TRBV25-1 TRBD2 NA CASSETGTSLETQYF
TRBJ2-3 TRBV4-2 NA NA CASSQDDRGYTDTQYF
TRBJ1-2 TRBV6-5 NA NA CASSSLNYGYTF
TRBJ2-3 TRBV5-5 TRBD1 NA CASSVNPGQGTDTQYF
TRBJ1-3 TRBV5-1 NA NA CASSSRGSGNTIYF
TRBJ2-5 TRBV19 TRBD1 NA CASSMAGGETQYF
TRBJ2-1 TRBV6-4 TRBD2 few CASSDSSGGANEQFF
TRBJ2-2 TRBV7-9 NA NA CASSPYSQDGELFF
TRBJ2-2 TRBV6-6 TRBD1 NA CASRVRTGTTGELFF
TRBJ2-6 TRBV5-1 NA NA CASSSYLTTGANVLTF